The present entry profiles one T cell receptor beta chain with its context. Its antigen remains undetermined. No base-level quality is on record; no much larger clone is a single base apart. The cohort comprised approximately 700 healthy bone marrow donors. At the time of sampling, all cohort members were nominally healthy, though unrecorded immune exposures were likely present. The donor tested CMV seropositive and was one of the 289 seropositive cohort members. A peripheral blood sample was collected from each donor, and TCR beta sequencing was performed on peripheral blood mononuclear cells. The Qiagen DNeasy Blood Extraction Kit was used to extract genomic DNA from the blood cell samples. The library was made by the immunoSEQ multiplex PCR assay. For the multiplex PCR, a mixture combining 60 forward primers for TCR Vbeta segments and 13 reverse primers for TCR Jbeta segments was used. A multiplex PCR assay on genomic DNA amplified the CDR3 region of rearranged TCR beta genes. The amplified TCR beta libraries were sequenced on the Illumina HiSeq System as 87-base-pair reads. Concerning the study's data processing: Across the roughly 640 repertoires, a later analysis counted 60 million to 90 million unique TCR beta chains, around 11 million of which were shared by at least two donors. To remove PCR and sequencing errors, raw reads were error-corrected and collapsed into unique sequences using a nearest-neighbor algorithm that merged closely related sequences. CDR3 sequences were aligned to IMGT reference sequences to assign V, D and J gene segments. For a sequence to be retained, at least a six-nucleotide match to both a V gene segment and a J gene segment was required. A rearrangement was called productive if the CDR3 had no stop codons and remained in frame with V and J, and every other rearrangement was called non-productive. Following IMGT convention, CDR3 was defined as the stretch from the second conserved V-encoded cysteine to the conserved J-encoded phenylalanine. The earlier analysis of about 610 of the donors excluded sequences that lacked an unambiguous match to a single V gene segment. In an earlier analysis of approximately 500 of the donors, a V segment was called functional when productive rearrangements were above 56.7%, and segregating when the standard deviation between donors exceeded 5%. A statistical classification framework was built to diagnose cytomegalovirus status from the catalog of TCR beta chain sequences. In a later analysis, TCR nucleotide sequences were compared against IMGT/GENE-DB human TR gene sequences so that V and J genes could be assigned. In a later analysis, CDR3 sequences and most-parsimonious VDJ recombination scenarios were assigned using the TCRdist pipeline. In a later analysis, each TCR beta chain was defined by its CDR3 amino acid sequence together with its V-gene family, and reads without a unique V-gene family were excluded. To address suspected cross-contamination and a sequencing artifact, a later analysis removed around 590 highly shared, low-generation-probability nucleotide sequences. In a later analysis, a clonal expansion index for each public chain was calculated from normalized within-repertoire ranks of inferred template counts. A later analysis computed generation probabilities with a VDJ recombination model fitted to out-of-frame rearrangements, and checked the results against IGoR. A later analysis scored TCR-TCR, TCR-HLA and TCR-CMV co-occurrence with hypergeometric tests, applying a repertoire-size bias correction to TCR pairs. False discovery rates were estimated in a later analysis by permuting HLA or CMV assignments 20 times. In a later analysis, co-occurring TCRs were grouped with DBSCAN, and TCRdist sequence similarity was added when clustering was performed within HLA-allele-positive subsets. Repertoires with fewer than 30,000 or more than 120,000 public chains were left out of co-occurrence clustering, as were roughly five repertoires with anomalous nucleotide sharing. TCRdb holds this immuneACCESS table with in-frame rearrangements only. Some clones are missing; in checked studies, unresolved V genes explain under half, and the rest has no known cause. V and J calls and clone size are as listed in that table; D and trimming were resolved from the DNA. Present in this sample are over 110,000 clones, over 60% of which were seen just once. Jointly, the top ten make up more than 0.9% of the sample.

This sample was included in a study of cytomegalovirus exposure and HLA in healthy donors (dated by TCRdb to 2016 to 2017). About the full investigation: An earlier analysis of roughly 630 of the donors reported more than 250 Gb of sequence data and 117 million unique TCR beta sequences from about 179 million T cells. To study patterns of TCR occurrence, a later analysis re-analyzed previously published TCR beta repertoires from hundreds of donors and added high-resolution HLA genotyping. The number of donors typed differed by locus, with about 629-630 for A, B, C, DRB1 and DQB1, around 500 for DQA1, 600 to 610 for DPA1, and approximately 470 for DPB1. Because of strong linkage in the cohort, four or five DR-DQ haplotypes were treated as single units for association and clustering. Besides the first cohort of 550 to 750 subjects, a separate validation cohort made up of roughly 120 different subjects was used. About 300 gigabases of sequencing data and tens of millions of unique TCR sequences were included in an early release covering roughly 600 HLA-typed donors. Using immunosequencing, the study profiled T cell repertoires from fewer than 700 subjects and related those repertoires to cytomegalovirus serostatus. Rather than using new phenotypic data, the later analysis identified candidate immune exposures from TCR beta sequences and from how often those sequences occurred across donors. An earlier analysis of 587 of the donors applied high-throughput TCR beta sequencing to assess whether each TCR beta V gene segment acted as functional or pseudogenic. Donor age, sex, ethnicity and CMV serostatus were compiled together with the repertoire data. The aim of the study was to test whether cataloging public T cell receptors could identify signatures of past pathogen exposure. Of the approximately 370 genotyped donors, 70% to 90% were placed in the genetic ancestry cluster associated with self-reported Caucasian donors. To predict cytomegalovirus infection status, the study combined high-throughput TCR immunosequencing, statistical association of individual TCRs with disease status, and machine learning. All discovery cohort repertoires had been generated on a single sequencing platform. Among 398 genotyped donors of the cohort, an average of about 240,000 unique TCR beta nucleotide sequences were sequenced per donor, 15% to 20% of them non-productive. A later genetic analysis took genome-wide SNP genotypes for about 55% of the 666 donors and used that subset as a discovery cohort. HLA typing covered class I and class II loci at four-digit resolution.

The CDR3 numbers 15 residues from cysteine through phenylalanine. Only the CDR3 portion is preserved as DNA: 45 bases, with reading frame beginning at the first base. V is reduced by 1 base and J by 3 bases, leaving a spacing of 10 bases between them. The germline V gene sets CDR1 to SGHVS and CDR2 to FQNEAQ. Beyond this particular receptor, the publication reports: Because HLA typing was missing for some donors at each locus, association tests included only the typed subset. The classifier was reported to diagnose cytomegalovirus status with high specificity and sensitivity in both the original and validation cohorts. According to a later analysis, most CMV-associated TCR beta chains appeared to be HLA-restricted, and the HLA associations seemed to be driven largely by CMV exposure. Assigning TCR associations to individual alleles was difficult when HLA alleles, especially DR and DQ, strongly co-occurred. In an earlier analysis of about 540 of the donors, most TCR beta V segments were observed in productive rearrangements about 90% or about 30% of the time, broadly matching IMGT annotations. In vitro tests confirmed that a few of the cytomegalovirus-associated TCR beta chains recognize cytomegalovirus antigens. Compared with the 666-donor mean, donors in an Asian-associated ancestry cluster had fewer N-insertions in productive TCRs, according to a later genetic analysis. Roughly uniform sequencing depth across donors was assumed in presence/absence analyses, although this assumption may not hold. A cluster of highly shared sequence variants was judged likely to be a technical artifact of the sequencing pipeline. A total of fewer than 200 TCR beta chains were listed by the study as associated with cytomegalovirus. A further reported finding was that TCR beta sequences accurately predicted the HLA-A and HLA-B alleles for most subjects in the first cohort. Linkage disequilibrium might explain the correlated functional status among segregating V segments, but an unknown experimental factor could not be ruled out. A later analysis associated roughly 17,000 TCR beta sequences with specific HLA alleles at a false discovery rate of 0.05. Some IMGT-functional V segments, including TRBV6-2 and TRBV6-3, could not be distinguished by the 87-base-pair reads and were therefore excluded. This cohort had only TCR beta chains sequenced, and the lack of alpha or paired-chain data limited which features could be detected. The earlier analysis of about 600 of the donors excluded approximately 17 rarely observed V segments, including chromosome 9 orphons, because counts were too low. Across donors, most TCR sequences were observed very rarely, whereas some public TCRs were present in many individuals. A later analysis reported that several top co-occurrence clusters appeared linked to parvovirus B19, influenza, CMV and Epstein-Barr virus. According to a later analysis, TCR association rates differed among HLA loci, with DRB1 alleles showing the most associated TCRs and HLA-C alleles showing the fewest. The authors suggested that the approach could potentially be extended to other disease states and immunological phenotypes. Immune exposure information for the cohort was limited to CMV serostatus. An association between a missense DCLRE1C variant and V-gene and J-gene trimming of TCR beta chains was found in a later genetic analysis and replicated in an independent cohort. In a later analysis, HLA-associated TCR beta chains showed more clonal expansion and lower generation probabilities than non-associated chains that were equally common.

This receptor was obtained from a male donor in good health and CMV-seropositive. This chain is built from TRBV7-8 and TRBJ1-5; the D gene is perhaps TRBD1, on 6 matching bases. Sequenced input: PBMCs. The CDR3 corresponds to CASSLEGHPNQPQHF. At the DNA level, the sequence is TGTGCCAGCAGCTTAGAGGGACACCCCAATCAGCCCCAGCATTTT.